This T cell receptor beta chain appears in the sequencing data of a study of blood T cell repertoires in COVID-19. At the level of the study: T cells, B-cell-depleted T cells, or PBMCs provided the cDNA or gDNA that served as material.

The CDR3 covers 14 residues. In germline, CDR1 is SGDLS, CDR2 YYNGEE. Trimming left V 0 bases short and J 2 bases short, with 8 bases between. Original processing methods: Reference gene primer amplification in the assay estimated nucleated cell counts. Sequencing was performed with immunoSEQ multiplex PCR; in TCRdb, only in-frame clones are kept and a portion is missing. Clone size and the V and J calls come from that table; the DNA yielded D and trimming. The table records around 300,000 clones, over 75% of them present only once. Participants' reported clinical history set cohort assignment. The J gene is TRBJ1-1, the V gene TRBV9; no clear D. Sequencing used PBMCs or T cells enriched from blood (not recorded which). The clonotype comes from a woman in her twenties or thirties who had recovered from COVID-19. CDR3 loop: CASSVAGPNTEAFF. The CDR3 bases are TGTGCCAGCAGCGTAGCTGGGCCAAACACTGAAGCTTTCTTT.